This entry is about one TCR beta chain. Antigen specificity is unknown. The sample originates from a study of cytomegalovirus exposure and HLA in healthy donors. This CDR3 contains 13 residues. Germline V gene data show CDR1 as SGHTA and CDR2 as FQGNSA. The V end lost 5 bases, the J end lost 5 bases, and 11 bases lay between the germline ends. PCR employed 60 Vbeta and 13 Jbeta primers. Assay: immunoSEQ multiplex PCR; the TCRdb copy retains only in-frame clones and omits some. The sample yields tens of thousands of clones, less than 75% seen once. Study outcomes and limitations: The presence/absence work took it that sequencing depth was about the same across donors.

The sequence was collected from a man in his forties or fifties in good health and CMV-seropositive. This chain connects TRBV7-2 to TRBJ2-3, with D unclear. The sample comprised PBMCs. CDR3 bases: TGTGCCAGCAGCCCTCAAGGCGGAGATACGCAGTATTTT. It yields the protein CASSPQGGDTQYF.